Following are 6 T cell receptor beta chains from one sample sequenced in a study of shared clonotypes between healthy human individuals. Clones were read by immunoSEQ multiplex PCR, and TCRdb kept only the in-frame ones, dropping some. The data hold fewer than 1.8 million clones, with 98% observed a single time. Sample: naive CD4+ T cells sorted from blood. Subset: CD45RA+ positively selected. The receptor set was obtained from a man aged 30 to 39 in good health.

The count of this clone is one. The CDR3 sequence is CASSPWPGTGGIRNEKLFF. CDR3 sequence (DNA): TGTGCCAGCAGCCCCTGGCCCGGGACAGGGGGTATTAGGAATGAAAAACTGTTTTTT. This sequence joins TRBV7-9 and TRBJ1-4, with TRBD1 identical over 11 bases. The V segment lost 5 bases and the J segment 5 bases; nucleotides outside the gene matches: 16. Germline values: CDR1 SEHNR, CDR2 FQNEAQ (reference sequence). The CDR3 sequence is 19 residues long.

The CDR3 sequence is CASSLKYHLPGRLEAFF. CDR3 bases: TGTGCCAGCAGTCTAAAATACCATTTGCCGGGGAGACTAGAAGCTTTCTTT. The gene calls are TRBV28 and TRBJ1-1; unclear D gene. The CDR3 sequence is 17 residues long. Trimming took 5 bases from V and 8 from J, leaving 27 bases between them. Germline loops: CDR1 MDHEN, CDR2 SYDVKM. Combining the CDR3 with reference TRBV28 and TRBJ1-1 gives the whole variable domain DVKVTQSSRYLVKRTGEKVFLECVQDMDHENMFWYRQDPGLGLRLIYFSYDVKMKEKGDIPEGYSVSREKKERFSLILESASTNQTSMYLCASSLKYHLPGRLEAFFGQGTRLTVV.

The DNA for the CDR3 is TGTGCCAGCAGTTTGGTCATAGAGGATGGCTACACCTTC. This gives the protein CASSLVIEDGYTF. The chain carries TRBV28 and TRBJ1-2; D gene unclear. Germline V lookup: CDR1 MDHEN, CDR2 SYDVKM. The V gene lost 3 bases and the J gene lost 6 bases, with 11 bases spanning the gap. The CDR3 contains 13 residues.

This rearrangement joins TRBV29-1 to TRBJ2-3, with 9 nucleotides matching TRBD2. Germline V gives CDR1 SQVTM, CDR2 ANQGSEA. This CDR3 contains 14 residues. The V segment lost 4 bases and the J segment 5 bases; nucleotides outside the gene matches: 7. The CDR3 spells CSVAFSGSGDTQYF. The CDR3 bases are TGCAGCGTTGCGTTTAGCGGGAGTGGAGATACGCAGTATTTT.

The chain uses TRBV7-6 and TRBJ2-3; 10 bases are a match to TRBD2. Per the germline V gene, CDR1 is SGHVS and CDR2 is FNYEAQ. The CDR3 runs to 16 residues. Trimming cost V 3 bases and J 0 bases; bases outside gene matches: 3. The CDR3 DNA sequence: TGTGCCAGCAGCTTCATAGCGGGGGGAAGCACAGATACGCAGTATTTT. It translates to CASSFIAGGSTDTQYF.

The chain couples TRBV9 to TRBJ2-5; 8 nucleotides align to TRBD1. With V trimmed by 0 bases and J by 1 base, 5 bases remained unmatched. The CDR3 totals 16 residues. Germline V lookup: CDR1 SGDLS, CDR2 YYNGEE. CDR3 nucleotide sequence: TGTGCCAGCAGCGTAGCTTTTACAGGGGGCCAAGAGACCCAGTACTTC. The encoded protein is CASSVAFTGGQETQYF.